This TCR beta chain was recovered during a study of cytomegalovirus exposure and HLA in healthy donors. V was shortened by 0 bases and J by 0 bases, with 6 bases between the two germline ends. The CDR3 consists of 16 residues. The germline gives CDR1 KGHSH, CDR2 LQKENI. 13 Jbeta primers and 60 Vbeta primers were used for the PCR. Authors' analysis steps: It was a later analysis that counted 79 million or so unique TCR beta chains, of which about 10 million were shared. Assay used: immunoSEQ multiplex PCR; TCRdb lists only in-frame clones, some missing. The V and J calls and the clone size are those of that table, but D and trimming were determined from the DNA. The sample shows 150,000 or so clones, approximately 70% of them seen only once. It was healthy bone marrow donors who served as donors. Sampled while nominally healthy, donors likely had unrecorded immune exposures.

The chain uses TRBV18 and TRBJ2-6; D is possibly TRBD1 (6 bases). The sample was PBMCs. This receptor was taken from a man aged 18 to 35 in good health and CMV-seropositive. The chain's CDR3 is CASSPPDSSGANVLTF. DNA for the CDR3: TGTGCCAGCTCACCACCGGACAGCTCTGGGGCCAACGTCCTGACTTTC.